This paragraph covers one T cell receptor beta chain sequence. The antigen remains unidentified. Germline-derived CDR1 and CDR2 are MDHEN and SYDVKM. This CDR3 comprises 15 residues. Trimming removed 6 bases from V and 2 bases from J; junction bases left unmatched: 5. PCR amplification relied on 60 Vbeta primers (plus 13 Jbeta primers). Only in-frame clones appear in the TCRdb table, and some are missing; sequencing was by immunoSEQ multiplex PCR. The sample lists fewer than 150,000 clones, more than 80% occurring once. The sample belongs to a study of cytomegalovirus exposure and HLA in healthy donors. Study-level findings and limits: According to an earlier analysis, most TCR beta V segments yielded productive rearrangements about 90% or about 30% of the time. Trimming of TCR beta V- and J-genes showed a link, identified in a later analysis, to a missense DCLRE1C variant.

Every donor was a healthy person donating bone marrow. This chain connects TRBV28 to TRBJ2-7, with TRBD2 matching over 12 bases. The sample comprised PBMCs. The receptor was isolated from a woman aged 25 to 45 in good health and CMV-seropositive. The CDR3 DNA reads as TGTGCCAGCAGCTTACTAGCGGGAGGAACCTACGAGCAGTACTTC. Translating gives CASSLLAGGTYEQYF.